The entry below describes one T cell receptor (beta chain). This CDR3 has 15 amino acids. Germline V CDR1 and CDR2: SGHTA, FQGTGA. Trimming pared 4 bases from V and 5 bases from J, leaving 15 bases between. This table comes from immunoSEQ multiplex PCR, and its TCRdb copy is limited to in-frame clones, with some not included. The sample consists of some 40,000 clones, about 93% of them appearing once. This record comes from a study of PD-L1 blockade in urothelial cancer. J is TRBJ2-1 and V is TRBV7-3; weak D call: TRBD2 (5 bases). Sequencing used PBMCs, obtained around atezolizumab (anti-PD-L1) treatment. The receptor was derived from a man aged 65 to 85 with urothelial cancer. The CDR3 loop is CASSSAGPGHNEQFF. The CDR3 DNA is TGTGCCAGCAGCTCGGCGGGCCCAGGACACAATGAGCAGTTCTTC.